This is a list of T cell receptor beta chains from one sample in a study of human T cells and chemical hapten exposure. TCRdb called the RACE reads again in MiXCR, with one record for every CDR3 protein. The data show 180,000 or so distinct CDR3 sequences, 25% to 35% seen once. Here the sequenced sample was whole blood, taken in connection with sensitization to the hapten diphenylcyclopropenone (DPC). All receptors come from a woman in her thirties with alopecia areata. Some clones in this sample may be carry-over from other donors' samples. The CDR3 runs from the conserved cysteine through the conserved F or W. D genes are given only for firm matches.

>TRBV18|TRBJ1-5|NA
CASSRAGPEGNQPQHF
>TRBV2|TRBJ2-5|NA
CASSEDTRGETQYF
>TRBV6-5|TRBJ2-5|NA
CASSPVGVGETQYF
>TRBV7-6|TRBJ2-7|TRBD2
CASSLSAGGPGYEQYF
>TRBV29-1|TRBJ2-3|TRBD2
CSTHSGRASTDTQYF
>TRBV7-2|TRBJ1-2|NA
CASSLGGSPAGYTF
>TRBV10-3|TRBJ1-1|NA
CAISEGQQGTEAFF
>TRBV15|TRBJ1-5|NA
CATSRARDTLNSNQPQHF
>TRBV7-2|TRBJ1-6|TRBD1
CASSLARQGRGSYNSPLHF
>TRBV18|TRBJ1-1|NA
CASSPGGPGAHTEAFF
>TRBV7-2|TRBJ1-2|NA
CASSLDQGTNYGYTF
>TRBV2|TRBJ2-1|TRBD2
CASSTLTSAYNEQFF
>TRBV29-1|TRBJ2-7|NA
CSVAVGSNEQYF
>TRBV6-2/TRBV6-3|TRBJ1-6|NA
CASRGANYNSPLHF
>TRBV29-1|TRBJ2-5|TRBD2
CSVKRLAAGETQYF
>TRBV6-5|TRBJ2-1|TRBD1
CASSQPADRATYNEQFF
>TRBV6-5|TRBJ1-2|TRBD1
CASSYSGTAYGYTF
>TRBV7-9|TRBJ1-1|NA
CASSLLSGKAFF
>TRBV20-1|TRBJ2-7|TRBD1
CSAPPNRDRYYEQYF
>TRBV5-5|TRBJ2-7|NA
CASSLDGQRYEQYF
>TRBV11-2|TRBJ2-1|NA
CASSLESNEQFF
>TRBV5-1|TRBJ2-7|TRBD1
CASSLGGGAINEQYF
>TRBV29-1|TRBJ1-1|NA
CSVGALGGTEAFF
>TRBV3-1|TRBJ1-6|TRBD1
CVSSGTGEALHF
>TRBV5-1|TRBJ2-3|TRBD1
CASSRGTGDTQYF
>TRBV28|TRBJ2-2|NA
CASRTRLGTDTGELFF
>TRBV11-2|TRBJ2-5|TRBD2
CASSLDLPGGAQYF
>TRBV20-1|TRBJ2-3|TRBD1
CSASDGQGTDTQYF
>TRBV28|TRBJ2-5|TRBD2
CASSLSSGRMGQETQYF
>TRBV10-3|TRBJ1-1|NA
CAISESKGNTEAFF
>TRBV6-4|TRBJ1-6|TRBD1
CASRQGDNSPLHF
>TRBV29-1|TRBJ1-3|NA
CSVAVSGNTIYF
>TRBV20-1|TRBJ1-2|TRBD1
CSASHADRGYGYTF
>TRBV29-1|TRBJ2-3|TRBD2
CSVEGLADTQYF
>TRBV6-1|TRBJ2-1|NA
CASLRAKGLLWEQFF
>TRBV20-1|TRBJ1-2|TRBD1
CSARTQGAGYTF
>TRBV7-9|TRBJ1-2|TRBD1
CASSSDRGAYTF
>TRBV2|TRBJ2-3|NA
CASSRRGDPQDTQYF
>TRBV28|TRBJ2-2|NA
CASSTTRGELFF
>TRBV7-2|TRBJ1-1|TRBD1
CASSPSRGTVNTEAFF
>TRBV7-2|TRBJ2-1|TRBD1
CASSRTGGSYNEQFF